This T cell receptor beta chain was documented in a study of post-analysis software for immune sequencing data. Looking at the study overall: As for disease course, relapsing-remitting, secondary progressive and progressive-relapsing multiple sclerosis were all included. Whole-study findings and limits: Controls had lower frequencies than patients of about 5 TRBV segments, which included TRBV5-6, TRBV5-1 and TRBV20-1. Samples made in the same batch grouped tightly together by F measure. Multiple sclerosis patients showed significantly lower normalized Chao1 diversity than controls did.

Unique molecular identifiers were carried by the TCR beta cDNA libraries. Input amounts of 1 to 10 million T cells were used. These gave around 500,000 cDNA molecules, so each molecule approximated one T cell. TCRdb itself ran the PCR reads through MiXCR, one entry per CDR3 protein. The table lists hundreds of thousands of distinct CDR3 sequences, about 57% of them singletons. Turning to this clonotype: Its specificity is unknown.

The CDR3 is 16 residues long. Germline V lookup: CDR1 LGHDT, CDR2 YNNKEL (reference sequence). V shed 1 base and J shed 1 base, with 8 bases lying between them. The receptor was derived from a girl aged 5 to 17 with multiple sclerosis. This chain links TRBV3-1 with TRBJ2-6; no reliable D call. The sequenced material came from blood. CDR3 loop: CASSQVLTSGANVLTF. In DNA, the CDR3 is TGTGCCAGCAGCCAAGTTCTTACGTCTGGGGCCAACGTCCTGACTTTC.